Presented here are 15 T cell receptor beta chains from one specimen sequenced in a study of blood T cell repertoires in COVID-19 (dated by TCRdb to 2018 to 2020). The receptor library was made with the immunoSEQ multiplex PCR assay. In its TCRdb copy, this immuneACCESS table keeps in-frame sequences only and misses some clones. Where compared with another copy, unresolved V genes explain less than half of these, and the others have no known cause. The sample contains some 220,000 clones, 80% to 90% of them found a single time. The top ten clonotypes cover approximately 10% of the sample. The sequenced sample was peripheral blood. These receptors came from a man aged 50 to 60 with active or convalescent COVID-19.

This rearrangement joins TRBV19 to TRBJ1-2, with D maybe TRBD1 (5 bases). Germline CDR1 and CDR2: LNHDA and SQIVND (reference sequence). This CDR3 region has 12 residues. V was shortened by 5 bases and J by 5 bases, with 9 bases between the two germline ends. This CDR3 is CASSQGVYGYTF. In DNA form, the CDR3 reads TGTGCCAGTAGTCAAGGGGTATATGGCTACACCTTC.

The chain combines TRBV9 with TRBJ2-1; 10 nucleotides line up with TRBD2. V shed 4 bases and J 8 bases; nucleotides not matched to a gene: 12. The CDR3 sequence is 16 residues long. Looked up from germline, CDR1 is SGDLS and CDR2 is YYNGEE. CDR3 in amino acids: CASSPRASGSWDEQFF. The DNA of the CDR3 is TGTGCCAGCAGCCCCCGGGCTAGCGGGAGTTGGGATGAGCAGTTCTTC.

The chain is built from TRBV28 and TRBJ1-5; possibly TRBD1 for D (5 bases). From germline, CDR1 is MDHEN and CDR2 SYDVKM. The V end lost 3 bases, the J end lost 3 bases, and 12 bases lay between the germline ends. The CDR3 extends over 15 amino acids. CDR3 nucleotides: TGTGCCAGCAGTTTTACGACAGTTTCCAATCAGCCCCAGCATTTT. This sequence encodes CASSFTTVSNQPQHF.

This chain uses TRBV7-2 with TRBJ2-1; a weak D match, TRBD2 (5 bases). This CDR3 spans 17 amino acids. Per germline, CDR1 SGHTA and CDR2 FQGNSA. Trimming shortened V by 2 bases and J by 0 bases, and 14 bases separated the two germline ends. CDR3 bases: TGTGCCAGCAGCTTAATCCTTGGACTGGGCTCCTACAATGAGCAGTTCTTC. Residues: CASSLILGLGSYNEQFF.

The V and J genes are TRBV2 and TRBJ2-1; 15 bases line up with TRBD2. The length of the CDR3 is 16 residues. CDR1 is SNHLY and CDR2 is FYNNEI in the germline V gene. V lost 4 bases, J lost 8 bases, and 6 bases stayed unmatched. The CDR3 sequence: CASSGTSGGARDEQFF. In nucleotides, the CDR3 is TGTGCCAGCAGTGGGACTAGCGGGGGGGCTCGGGATGAGCAGTTCTTC.

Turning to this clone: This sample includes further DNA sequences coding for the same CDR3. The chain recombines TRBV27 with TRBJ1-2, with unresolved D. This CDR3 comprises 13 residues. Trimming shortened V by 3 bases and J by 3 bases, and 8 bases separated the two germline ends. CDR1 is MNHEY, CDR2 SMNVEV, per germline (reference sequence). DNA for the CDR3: TGTGCCAGCAGTTTCGGCGGAGACTATGGCTACACCTTC. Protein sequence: CASSFGGDYGYTF.

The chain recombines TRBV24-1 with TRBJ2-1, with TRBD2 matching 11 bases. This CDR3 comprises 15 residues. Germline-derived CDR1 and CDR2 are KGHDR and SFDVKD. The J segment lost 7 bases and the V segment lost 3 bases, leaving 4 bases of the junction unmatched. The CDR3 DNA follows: TGTGCCACCAGTGATACGGGACTAGCGGATAATGAGCAGTTCTTC. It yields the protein CATSDTGLADNEQFF.

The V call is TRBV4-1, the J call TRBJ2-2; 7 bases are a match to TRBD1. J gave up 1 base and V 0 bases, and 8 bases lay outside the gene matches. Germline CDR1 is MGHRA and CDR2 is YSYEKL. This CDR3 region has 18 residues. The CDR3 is CASSQDWAQGMNTGELFF. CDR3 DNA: TGCGCCAGCAGCCAAGATTGGGCACAGGGGATGAACACCGGGGAGCTGTTTTTT.

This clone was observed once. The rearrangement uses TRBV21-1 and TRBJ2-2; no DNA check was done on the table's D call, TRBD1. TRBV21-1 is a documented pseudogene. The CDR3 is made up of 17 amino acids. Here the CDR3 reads CASTTCDRGRSTGELFF. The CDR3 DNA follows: TGTGCCAGCACCACCTGTGACAGGGGGCGATCCACCGGGGAGCTGTTTTTT.

CDR3 in DNA: TGTGCCACCAGCCCGGGACAGGGGACAGATACGCAGTATTTT. Amino acid sequence: CATSPGQGTDTQYF. The chain is built from TRBV10-3 and TRBJ2-3, with 10 positions matching TRBD1. Germline V gives CDR1 ENHRY, CDR2 SYGVKD. The CDR3 spans 14 residues. After removal of 10 bases from V and 3 bases from J, the junction contained 7 bases not matched to a gene.

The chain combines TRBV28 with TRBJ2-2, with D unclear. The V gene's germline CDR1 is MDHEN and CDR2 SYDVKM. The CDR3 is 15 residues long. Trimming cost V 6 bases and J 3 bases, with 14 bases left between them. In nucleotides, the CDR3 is TGTGCCAGCAGGACAACAGAGATGCACACCGGGGAGCTGTTTTTT. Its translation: CASRTTEMHTGELFF. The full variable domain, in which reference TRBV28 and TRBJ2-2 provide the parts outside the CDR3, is DVKVTQSSRYLVKRTGEKVFLECVQDMDHENMFWYRQDPGLGLRLIYFSYDVKMKEKGDIPEGYSVSREKKERFSLILESASTNQTSMYLCASRTTEMHTGELFFGEGSRLTVL.

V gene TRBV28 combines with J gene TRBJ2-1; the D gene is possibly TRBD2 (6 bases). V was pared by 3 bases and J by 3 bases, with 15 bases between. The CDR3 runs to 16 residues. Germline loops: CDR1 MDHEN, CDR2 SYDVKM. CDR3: CASSFGTGVSYNEQFF. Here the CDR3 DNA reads TGTGCCAGCAGTTTTGGGACTGGGGTAAGCTACAATGAGCAGTTCTTC.

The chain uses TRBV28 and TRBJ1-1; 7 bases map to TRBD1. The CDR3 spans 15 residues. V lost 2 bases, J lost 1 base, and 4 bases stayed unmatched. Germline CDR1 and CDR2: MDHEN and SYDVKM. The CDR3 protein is CASSLRRTGNTEAFF. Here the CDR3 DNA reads TGTGCCAGCAGTTTACGTCGGACAGGGAACACTGAAGCTTTCTTT.

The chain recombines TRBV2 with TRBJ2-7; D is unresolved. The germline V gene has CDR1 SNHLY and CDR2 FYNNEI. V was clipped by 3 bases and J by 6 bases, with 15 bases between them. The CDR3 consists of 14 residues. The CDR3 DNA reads TGTGCCAGCAGTGAGGTTAGCCCAATACCCGAGCAGTACTTC. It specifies CASSEVSPIPEQYF.

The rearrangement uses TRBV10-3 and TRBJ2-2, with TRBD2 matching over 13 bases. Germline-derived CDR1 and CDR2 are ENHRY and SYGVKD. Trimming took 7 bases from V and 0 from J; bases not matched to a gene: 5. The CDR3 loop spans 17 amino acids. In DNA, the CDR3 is TGTGCCATCACCCCGGGACTAGCGGGACCGAACACCGGGGAGCTGTTTTTT. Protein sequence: CAITPGLAGPNTGELFF.